The 10 T cell receptor beta chains listed next were all sequenced from one sample in a study of blood T cells in healthy people across ages. Using a J-beta primer mix together with a sample-barcoded 5' primer, a second PCR was run for about 6 to 11 cycles. A single record per CDR3 protein comes from TCRdb applying MiXCR to the 5' RACE reads. The top ten hold about a fifth of the sample, which has under 1 million distinct CDR3 sequences, 40% to 50% seen once. The specimen sequenced was blood. The receptors originated from a man in his 60s in good health.

This clonotype was detected only a few times. The chain recombines TRBV7-9 with TRBJ1-2; D gene uncertain. V lost 5 bases, J lost 4 bases, and 11 bases lay in between. CDR3 length: 13 residues. The germline gives CDR1 SEHNR, CDR2 FQNEAQ (reference sequence). CDR3 in DNA: TGTGCCAGCAGCCCCGGGGTTCGCTATGGCTACACCTTC. Translating gives CASSPGVRYGYTF.

This clonotype was detected a few times. The chain carries TRBV20-1 and TRBJ1-4, with a weak D call TRBD1 (5 bases). The CDR3 runs 14 residues. V was shortened by 0 bases and J by 8 bases, with 13 bases between the two germline ends. Germline assignment: CDR1 DFQATT and CDR2 SNEGSKA (reference sequence). As DNA, the CDR3 is TGCAGTGCTAGAGATCCCAGGGCCGTGGAAAAACTGTTTTTT. This encodes CSARDPRAVEKLFF.

CDR3 nucleotides: TGTGCCAGCAGCCCCATGACAGGGTTACTCCCCACAGATACGCAGTATTTT. It translates to CASSPMTGLLPTDTQYF. The chain combines TRBV5-6 with TRBJ2-3; TRBD1 aligns across 7 bases. Germline trimming cut 4 bases from V and 2 bases from J; bases unmatched to any gene: 13. In germline, CDR1 is SGHDT, CDR2 YYEEEE. The CDR3 contains 17 residues.

CDR3 region: CASSQESPGPTGELFF. DNA of the CDR3: TGCGCCAGCAGCCAAGAATCCCCAGGGCCCACCGGGGAGCTGTTTTTT. This chain connects TRBV4-1 to TRBJ2-2; the D gene is possibly TRBD1 (5 bases). Trimming left V 0 bases short and J 4 bases short, with 12 bases between. The V gene's germline CDR1 is MGHRA and CDR2 YSYEKL. This CDR3 has 16 residues.

V usage is TRBV9 and J usage is TRBJ2-5; D may be TRBD2 (6 bases). The CDR3 contains 10 residues. From germline, CDR1 is SGDLS and CDR2 YYNGEE. V gave up 9 bases and J gave up 11 bases, with 14 bases separating them. CDR3 amino acids: CATPLREQYF. CDR3 sequence (DNA): TGTGCCACCCCTCTACGGGAGCAGTACTTC. The full variable domain, its missing parts supplied by reference TRBV9 and TRBJ2-5, is DSGVTQTPKHLITATGQRVTLRCSPRSGDLSVYWYQQSLDQGLQFLIQYYNGEERAKGNILERFSAQQFPDLHSELNLSSLELGDSALYFCATPLREQYFGPGTRLLVL.

The chain recombines TRBV29-1 with TRBJ2-7, with unresolved D. The CDR3 is 13 residues long. Trimming removed 5 bases at V and 12 bases at J, with 23 bases between. The germline CDR1 and CDR2 sequences are SQVTM and ANQGSEA. The CDR3 protein is CSVKDPEVETRYF. As DNA, the CDR3 is TGCAGCGTTAAGGATCCCGAAGTGGAGACCCGGTACTTC.

The rearrangement joins TRBV5-1 to TRBJ2-1; TRBD2 matches at 12 bases. The CDR3 spans 13 residues. From germline, CDR1 is SGHRS and CDR2 YFSETQ. With 2 bases clipped from V and 11 bases from J, the junction kept 2 bases outside the gene matches. CDR3 sequence (DNA): TGCGCCAGCAGCTTACTAGCGGGGGGTCAGCAGTTCTTC. This translates into CASSLLAGGQQFF.

This clonotype was counted between two and nine times. The chain links TRBV3-1 to TRBJ2-7; unclear D gene. This CDR3 has 15 amino acids. Per germline, CDR1 LGHDT and CDR2 YNNKEL (reference sequence). V was trimmed by 4 bases and J by 2 bases, leaving 15 bases between them. Here the CDR3 DNA reads TGTGCCAGCAGCCCCGGTTGGTTCGGTGCCTACGAGCAGTACTTC. Translating gives CASSPGWFGAYEQYF.

The chain couples TRBV6-1 to TRBJ1-2, with TRBD1 matching 11 bases. After removal of 6 bases from V and 1 base from J, the junction contained 10 bases not matched to a gene. Germline V CDR1 and CDR2: MNHNS, SASEGT. This CDR3 region has 17 residues. For the CDR3, the DNA is TGTGCCAGCAGCTCCCTTAGGACAGGGGGCTTTAACTATGGCTACACCTTC. This sequence encodes CASSSLRTGGFNYGYTF.

This clonotype showed up many times. The chain couples TRBV7-6 to TRBJ2-5; perhaps TRBD2 as D (6 bases). Trimming pared 5 bases from V and 4 bases from J, leaving 11 bases between. CDR3 length: 13 residues. Per the germline V gene, CDR1 is SGHVS and CDR2 is FNYEAQ. The CDR3 region is CASSRSGGETQYF. The CDR3 DNA follows: TGTGCCAGCAGCCGTTCCGGGGGAGAGACCCAGTACTTC.